The T cell receptor (beta chain) described here comes from a study of T cell changes during pregnancy in multiple sclerosis. V shed 8 bases, J shed 2 bases, and the junction held 11 bases outside the gene matches. There are 15 residues in the CDR3. Germline assignment: CDR1 MNHNS and CDR2 SASEGT. Method: immunoSEQ multiplex PCR; TCRdb's copy keeps in-frame clones and lacks some. There are fewer than 60,000 clones in the sample; about 90% occur only once, and about 0.4% lies in the top ten. Specimen: CD4+ T cells from peripheral blood mononuclear cells, collected after pregnancy. The clonotype originates from a female donor with multiple sclerosis, enrolled in a pregnancy study. The rearrangement joins TRBV6-1 to TRBJ1-1; 7 bases line up with TRBD1. CDR3 protein: CASSRTGTANTEAFF. CDR3 DNA sequence: TGTGCCAGCTCCCGAACCGGGACAGCCAACACTGAAGCTTTCTTT.